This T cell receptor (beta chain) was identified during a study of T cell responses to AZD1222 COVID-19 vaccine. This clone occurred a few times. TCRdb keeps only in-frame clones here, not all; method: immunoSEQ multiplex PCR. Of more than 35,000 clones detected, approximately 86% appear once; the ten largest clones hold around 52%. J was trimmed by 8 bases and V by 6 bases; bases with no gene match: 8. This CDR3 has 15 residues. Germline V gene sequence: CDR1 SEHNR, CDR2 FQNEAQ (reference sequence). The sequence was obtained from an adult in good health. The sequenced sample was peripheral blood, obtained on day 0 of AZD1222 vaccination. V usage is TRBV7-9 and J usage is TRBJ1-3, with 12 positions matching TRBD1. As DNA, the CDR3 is TGTGCCAGCAGAGGGCCCGGGACAGGGGGCGACACCATATATTTT. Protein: CASRGPGTGGDTIYF.